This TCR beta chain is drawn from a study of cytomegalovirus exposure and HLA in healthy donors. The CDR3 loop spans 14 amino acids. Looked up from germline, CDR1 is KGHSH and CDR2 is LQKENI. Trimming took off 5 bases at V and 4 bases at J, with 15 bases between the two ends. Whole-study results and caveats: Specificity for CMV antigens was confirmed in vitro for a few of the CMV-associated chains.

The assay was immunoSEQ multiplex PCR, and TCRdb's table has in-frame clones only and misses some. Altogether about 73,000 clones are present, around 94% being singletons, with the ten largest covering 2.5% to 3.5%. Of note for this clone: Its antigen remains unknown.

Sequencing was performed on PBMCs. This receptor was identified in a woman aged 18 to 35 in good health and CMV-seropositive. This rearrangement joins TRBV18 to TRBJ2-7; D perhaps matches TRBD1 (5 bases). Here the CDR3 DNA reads TGTGCCAGCTCAGCGCAGGGTGGCGGATACGAGCAGTACTTC. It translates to CASSAQGGGYEQYF.